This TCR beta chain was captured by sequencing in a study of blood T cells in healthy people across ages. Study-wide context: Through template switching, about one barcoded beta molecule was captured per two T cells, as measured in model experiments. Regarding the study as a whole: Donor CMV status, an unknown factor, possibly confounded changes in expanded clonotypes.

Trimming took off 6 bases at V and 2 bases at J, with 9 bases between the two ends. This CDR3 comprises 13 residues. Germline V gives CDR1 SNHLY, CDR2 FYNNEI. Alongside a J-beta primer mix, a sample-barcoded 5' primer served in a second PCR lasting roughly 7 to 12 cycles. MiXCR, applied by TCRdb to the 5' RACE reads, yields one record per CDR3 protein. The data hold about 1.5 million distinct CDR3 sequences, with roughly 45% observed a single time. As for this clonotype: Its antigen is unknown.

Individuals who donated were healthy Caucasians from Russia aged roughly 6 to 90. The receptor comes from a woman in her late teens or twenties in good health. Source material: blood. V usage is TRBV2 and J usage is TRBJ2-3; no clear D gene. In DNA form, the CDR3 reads TGTGCCAGCAGCGGCCTTCCCACAGATACGCAGTATTTT. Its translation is CASSGLPTDTQYF. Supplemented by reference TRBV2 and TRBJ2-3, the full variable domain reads EPEVTQTPSHQVTQMGQEVILRCVPISNHLYFYWYRQILGQKVEFLVSFYNNEISEKSEIFDDQFSVERPDGSNFTLKIRSTKLEDSAMYFCASSGLPTDTQYFGPGTRLTVL.